The source of this TCR beta chain is a study of blood T cell repertoires in COVID-19. Looking at the study overall: Donors in the United States, Italy and Spain gave samples during acute or convalescent COVID-19. T cells, B-cell-depleted T cells, or PBMCs supplied cDNA or gDNA.

Authors' data handling: It was from reference gene primer amplification that nucleated cell counts were estimated. Here immunoSEQ multiplex PCR was the method, and the copy in TCRdb shows in-frame clones only, minus some. V and J calls and clone size are as listed in that table; D and trimming were resolved from the DNA. This sample has about 58,000 clones, with more than 75% found just once. Germline loops: CDR1 MRHNA, CDR2 SNTAGT. V lost 5 bases and J lost 4; bases outside the gene matches: 2. The CDR3 consists of 12 residues. The chain recombines TRBV6-4 with TRBJ2-7; 7 bases map to TRBD1. The sequencing input was peripheral blood. The clonotype was recovered from a man in his forties or fifties with active COVID-19. This CDR3 reads CASSWTGYEQYF. CDR3 DNA: TGTGCCAGCAGTTGGACAGGTTACGAGCAGTACTTC.